What follows are 20 T cell receptor beta chains derived from one specimen sequenced in a study of blood T cell repertoires in COVID-19. The assay was immunoSEQ multiplex PCR, and TCRdb's table has in-frame clones only and misses some. The table lists fewer than 350,000 clones, roughly 91% of them singletons, with about 2.1% in the top ten. The sample taken for sequencing was PBMCs or T cells enriched from blood (not recorded which). The source of these receptors is a woman aged 40 to 50 with acute COVID-19.

V gene TRBV28 combines with J gene TRBJ1-5, with 7 positions matching TRBD1. The CDR3 sequence is 18 residues long. The V gene's germline CDR1 is MDHEN and CDR2 SYDVKM. V was pared by 2 bases and J by 6 bases, with 16 bases of the junction left unmatched. The CDR3 sequence: CASSLLLPRGRGSQPQHF. The CDR3 DNA reads TGTGCCAGCAGTTTACTCCTGCCTAGGGGGCGAGGGAGTCAGCCCCAGCATTTT.

The J gene is TRBJ2-3, the V gene TRBV28; possible D gene TRBD1, 6 bases. The V end was cut by 5 bases, the J end by 2 bases, with 17 bases between. From germline, CDR1 is MDHEN and CDR2 SYDVKM. This CDR3 has 16 residues. In DNA, the CDR3 is TGTGCCAGCAGTCTACCTCGGACAGACTTCACAGATACGCAGTATTTT. Its protein is CASSLPRTDFTDTQYF.

This clone was picked up one time. The rearrangement joins TRBV4-2 to TRBJ1-1; D gene ambiguous. The CDR3 contains 14 residues. The germline gives CDR1 LGHNA, CDR2 YNFKEQ. Trimming removed 8 bases from V and 7 bases from J, with 20 bases in between. The CDR3 DNA follows: TGTGCCAGCGGCGGGGTGAGCGCAAGAGGTGAAGCTTTCTTT. Translating it yields CASGGVSARGEAFF.

The chain has TRBV11-3 and TRBJ2-5; 12 bases map to TRBD2. This CDR3 is built from 17 residues. From germline, CDR1 is SGHNT and CDR2 YENEEA. The J segment lost 3 bases and the V segment lost 5 bases, leaving 10 bases of the junction unmatched. The CDR3 DNA follows: TGTGCCAGCAGCGGATGGACTAGCGGGGACCGAGAAGAGACCCAGTACTTC. Its translation: CASSGWTSGDREETQYF.

The sample holds one count of this clone. V gene TRBV2 combines with J gene TRBJ1-1, with D possibly matching TRBD1 (6 bases). The germline V gene has CDR1 SNHLY and CDR2 FYNNEI. CDR3 size: 14 residues. V lost 1 base and J 9 bases, leaving 15 bases between the germline ends. The DNA of the CDR3 is TGTGCCAGCAGTGAAGGACAGGTCTGGGTACAAGCTTTCTTT. Translating it yields CASSEGQVWVQAFF.

The chain has TRBV7-6 and TRBJ2-5; TRBD2 agrees at 15 bases. V shed 1 base and J 5 bases; nucleotides not matched to a gene: 8. The CDR3 loop spans 18 amino acids. Germline CDR1 reads SGHVS; CDR2 reads FNYEAQ. CDR3 coding DNA: TGTGCCAGCAGCTTAGTGAGGACTAGCGGGGGGGCCCGTGAGACCCAGTACTTC. The encoded protein is CASSLVRTSGGARETQYF.

V is TRBV4-3 and J is TRBJ2-1; TRBD1 matches at 9 bases. Unmatched junction bases numbered 3, after V lost 0 bases and J lost 0 bases. This CDR3 has 17 amino acids. CDR1 is LGHNA, CDR2 YSLEER, per germline. Here the CDR3 DNA reads TGCGCCAGCAGCCAAGACGACAGGGGGGCCTCCTACAATGAGCAGTTCTTC. This sequence encodes CASSQDDRGASYNEQFF.

The gene calls are TRBV18 and TRBJ1-1; 7 nucleotides line up with TRBD1. Germline loops: CDR1 KGHSH, CDR2 LQKENI. The CDR3 length is 15 residues. V lost 2 bases to trimming and J lost 2 bases; unmatched junction nucleotides: 5. The CDR3 bases are TGTGCCAGCTCACCAAGGACAGGCCGAAACACTGAAGCTTTCTTT. As protein: CASSPRTGRNTEAFF.

CDR3 loop: CASSPNPGTSSNEQFF. In DNA, the CDR3 is TGCGCCAGCAGCCCAAACCCCGGGACTAGTAGCAATGAGCAGTTCTTC. The V call is TRBV5-1, the J call TRBJ2-1, with 8 bases matching TRBD2. Germline values: CDR1 SGHRS, CDR2 YFSETQ. CDR3 size: 16 residues. J lost 6 bases, V lost 4 bases, and 12 bases had no gene match.

V and J are TRBV7-8 and TRBJ1-1; a possible D gene is TRBD1 (6 bases). The CDR3 sequence is 14 residues long. CDR1 and CDR2 (germline): SGHVS, FQNEAQ. V lost 0 bases and J lost 4, with 9 bases in between. The CDR3 nucleotides are TGTGCCAGCAGCTTAGCAGACAGGACCACTGAAGCTTTCTTT. Translation gives CASSLADRTTEAFF.

This rearrangement joins TRBV6-5 to TRBJ1-4; maybe TRBD1 (6 bases). In germline, CDR1 is MNHEY, CDR2 SVGAGI. V gave up 5 bases and J gave up 8 bases, with 15 bases separating them. The CDR3 loop spans 14 amino acids. CDR3 protein: CASSRQASGEKLFF. The CDR3 bases are TGTGCCAGCAGTCGACAGGCTTCTGGGGAAAAACTGTTTTTT.

The genes are TRBV7-9 and TRBJ2-7, with D perhaps TRBD1 (6 bases). The ends were cut back, 5 bases at V and 0 bases at J, with 14 bases in the middle. The CDR3 sequence is 15 residues long. CDR1 is SEHNR, CDR2 FQNEAQ, per germline (reference sequence). CDR3 loop: CASSASDRLSYEQYF. CDR3 nucleotides: TGTGCCAGCAGCGCCTCGGACAGACTCTCCTACGAGCAGTACTTC.

This chain joins TRBV9 and TRBJ2-1; no definite D call. Trimming pared 0 bases from V and 2 bases from J, leaving 9 bases between. CDR1 and CDR2 from the germline V gene are SGDLS and YYNGEE. This CDR3 comprises 15 residues. The CDR3 bases are TGTGCCAGCAGCGTAGCCGGTACAGCCTACAATGAGCAGTTCTTC. This encodes CASSVAGTAYNEQFF.

V is TRBV3-1 (or the pseudogene TRBV3-2) and J is TRBJ2-5; 8 bases map to TRBD2. CDR1 is LGHDT and CDR2 is YNNKEL in the germline V gene (reference sequence). The CDR3 contains 14 residues. V shed 6 bases, J shed 3 bases, and the junction held 6 bases outside the gene matches. CDR3 nucleotide sequence: TGTGCCAGCAGAGACATAGCGGGGAAAGAGACCCAGTACTTC. Its protein is CASRDIAGKETQYF.

The count of this clone is one. The CDR3 region is CASSESRQYNEQFF. DNA of the CDR3: TGCGCCAGCAGTGAATCTAGACAGTACAATGAGCAGTTCTTC. This chain joins TRBV10-2 and TRBJ2-1, with a possible D match to TRBD1 (5 bases). V was clipped by 3 bases and J by 4 bases, with 10 bases between them. CDR3 length: 14 residues. Germline CDR1 reads WSHSY; CDR2 reads SAAADI.

This sequence joins TRBV7-9 and TRBJ2-7; 11 bases align to TRBD2. The CDR3 consists of 17 residues. Germline V gene data show CDR1 as SEHNR and CDR2 as FQNEAQ (reference sequence). Trimming at V came to 4 bases and at J to 0 bases, leaving 8 bases not matched to a gene. Here the CDR3 reads CASSSGTSGLSSYEQYF. The CDR3, as DNA: TGTGCCAGCAGCTCGGGGACTAGCGGACTCAGCTCCTACGAGCAGTACTTC. Complete variable domain (other parts from reference TRBV7-9 and TRBJ2-7): DTGVSQNPRHKITKRGQNVTFRCDPISEHNRLYWYRQTLGQGPEFLTYFQNEAQLEKSRLLSDRFSAERPKGSFSTLEIQRTEQGDSAMYLCASSSGTSGLSSYEQYFGPGTRLTVT.

The V gene is TRBV18, the J gene TRBJ2-2; 8 nucleotides agree with TRBD1. Germline values: CDR1 KGHSH, CDR2 LQKENI. V shed 4 bases, J shed 2 bases, and the junction held 6 bases outside the gene matches. This CDR3 has 16 residues. The CDR3 bases are TGTGCCAGCTCACGGGACAGGCGGACCAACACCGGGGAGCTGTTTTTT. Translating gives CASSRDRRTNTGELFF.

This clone was observed once. Other DNA sequences within the sample encode an identical CDR3. The CDR3 region is CATSRGQGLLQEQFF. The CDR3 DNA reads as TGTGCCACCAGCAGGGGTCAGGGCCTTCTCCAAGAGCAGTTCTTC. The rearrangement joins TRBV15 to TRBJ2-1; possible D gene TRBD1, 5 bases. This CDR3 contains 15 residues. The germline V gene encodes CDR1 LNHNV and CDR2 YYDKDF (reference sequence). Trimming removed 3 bases at V and 10 bases at J, with 19 bases between.

This chain joins TRBV18 and TRBJ2-7, with D perhaps TRBD1 (6 bases). The CDR3 loop spans 19 amino acids. Deletions cut 4 bases from V and 4 bases from J, with 29 bases between. CDR1 KGHSH and CDR2 LQKENI come from the germline V gene. The CDR3 DNA follows: TGTGCCAGCTCACAAATAGGAGGACTTGGGGGCCCCCGCCTATACGAGCAGTACTTC. Translated: CASSQIGGLGGPRLYEQYF.

This clone was observed once. The chain employs TRBV14 and TRBJ1-1, with TRBD1 matching over 8 bases. Per the germline V gene, CDR1 is SGHDN and CDR2 is FVKESK. J was trimmed by 11 bases and V by 5 bases; bases with no gene match: 10. This CDR3 comprises 13 residues. The CDR3 DNA sequence: TGTGCCAGCAGCGAGGCAGGGGGCGCAAAGGCTTTCTTT. Residues: CASSEAGGAKAFF. The full variable domain, rest sourced from reference TRBV14 and TRBJ1-1, is EAGVTQFPSHSVIEKGQTVTLRCDPISGHDNLYWYRRVMGKEIKFLLHFVKESKQDESGMPNNRFLAERTGGTYSTLKVQPAELEDSGVYFCASSEAGGAKAFFGQGTRLTVV.